This is a list of T cell receptor beta chains from one sample in a study of technical replicates of blood from a handful of donors. The assay was immunoSEQ multiplex PCR, and TCRdb's table has in-frame clones only and misses some. This sample has roughly 76,000 clones, with about 94% found just once. Sequencing input: T cells isolated from PBMCs. The receptors derive from a human donor in good health. Each CDR3 is given with its conserved first and last residue.

V gene: TRBV28
J gene: TRBJ1-1
CDR3 protein: CASRYTTGSPTWNTEAFF

V gene: TRBV10-3
J gene: TRBJ2-7
CDR3 protein: CAISWSGWVDEQYF

V gene: TRBV29-1
J gene: TRBJ2-2
CDR3 protein: CSVGLTNTGELFF

V gene: TRBV7-9
J gene: TRBJ2-7
CDR3 protein: CASSLVAGGPYEQYF

V gene: TRBV6-1
J gene: TRBJ1-2
CDR3 protein: CASSRDRNYGYTF

V gene: TRBV6-4
J gene: TRBJ2-3
CDR3 protein: CASMGSCCTDTQYF

V gene: TRBV10-3
J gene: TRBJ2-1
CDR3 protein: CASSKREGRAGSYNEQFF

V gene: TRBV10-3
J gene: TRBJ1-1
CDR3 protein: CATHGAPGQGANTEAFF

V gene: TRBV11-2
J gene: TRBJ2-7
CDR3 protein: CASSLSSGSYEQYF

V gene: TRBV7-9
J gene: TRBJ2-3
CDR3 protein: CASSLEAGSTQYF

V gene: TRBV16
J gene: TRBJ1-2
CDR3 protein: CASSQEGHFYGYTF

V gene: TRBV5-6
J gene: TRBJ2-7
CDR3 protein: CASSFKRTSTYEQYF

V gene: TRBV12-2
J gene: TRBJ2-4
CDR3 protein: CASRLEAGGPDIENIQYF

V gene: TRBV29-1
J gene: TRBJ2-1
CDR3 protein: CSVPRTGRNEQFF

V gene: TRBV7-9
J gene: TRBJ1-1
CDR3 protein: CASSSTGFGAFF

V gene: TRBV29-1
J gene: TRBJ2-7
CDR3 protein: CSLGTLGYEQYF

V gene: TRBV5-1
J gene: TRBJ2-7
CDR3 protein: CASSFGTGGNYEQYF

V gene: TRBV6-5
J gene: TRBJ2-6
CDR3 protein: CASSYSAGTGANVLTF

V gene: TRBV14
J gene: TRBJ2-7
CDR3 protein: CASTPGGAFFSYEQYF

V gene: TRBV7-2
J gene: TRBJ1-1
CDR3 protein: CASSRHGQAYTEAFF

V gene: TRBV28
J gene: TRBJ2-7
CDR3 protein: CASSLSQGGSYEQYF

V gene: TRBV19
J gene: TRBJ1-1
CDR3 protein: CASSRDRDFGEAFF

V gene: TRBV15
J gene: TRBJ2-1
CDR3 protein: CATGGVFADYNEQFF

V gene: TRBV30
J gene: TRBJ2-6
CDR3 protein: CAYSRSSGANVLTF

V gene: TRBV2
J gene: TRBJ1-1
CDR3 protein: CASSEWAVNTEAFF

V gene: TRBV27
J gene: TRBJ2-1
CDR3 protein: CASSSAGNEQFF

V gene: TRBV5-1
J gene: TRBJ2-7
CDR3 protein: CASSSTGVIYEQYF

V gene: TRBV6-5
J gene: TRBJ1-1
CDR3 protein: CASSHGGENTEAFF

V gene: TRBV15
J gene: TRBJ2-1
CDR3 protein: CATTLAGEKGYNEQFF

V gene: TRBV30
J gene: TRBJ1-1
CDR3 protein: CAWSLWNTEAFF

V gene: TRBV19
J gene: TRBJ2-7
CDR3 protein: CASSTGLAGVQSYEQYF

V gene: TRBV28
J gene: TRBJ1-2
CDR3 protein: CASSLGGQGVDYGYTF

V gene: TRBV11-2
J gene: TRBJ1-1
CDR3 protein: CASSQFRGNTEAFF

V gene: TRBV19
J gene: TRBJ1-1
CDR3 protein: CASIRGGMNTEAFF

V gene: TRBV30
J gene: TRBJ2-7
CDR3 protein: CAWSPRQGAEISYEQYF

V gene: TRBV5-4
J gene: TRBJ2-2
CDR3 protein: CASSGWTGGFTGELFF

V gene: TRBV9
J gene: TRBJ2-7
CDR3 protein: CASSAGLASYEQYF

V gene: TRBV4-2
J gene: TRBJ1-1
CDR3 protein: CASSPPGLGNTEAFF

V gene: TRBV18
J gene: TRBJ1-1
CDR3 protein: CASSPWEERTEAFF

V gene: TRBV27
J gene: TRBJ1-1
CDR3 protein: CASSLRQGRETEAFF

V gene: TRBV19
J gene: TRBJ1-1
CDR3 protein: CASSIVPGGTEAFF

V gene: TRBV2
J gene: TRBJ2-7
CDR3 protein: CASKGSGYEQYF

V gene: TRBV19
J gene: TRBJ2-1
CDR3 protein: CASSIVPASYNEQFF

V gene: TRBV15
J gene: TRBJ2-7
CDR3 protein: CATSSLTSGRYEQYF

V gene: TRBV28
J gene: TRBJ1-2
CDR3 protein: CASSFRGGSGYTF

V gene: TRBV10-2
J gene: TRBJ1-5
CDR3 protein: CASKGGQLSNQPQHF

V gene: TRBV18
J gene: TRBJ1-5
CDR3 protein: CASSPPPGNQPQHF

V gene: TRBV5-1
J gene: TRBJ2-2
CDR3 protein: CASSLGPSWTENTGELFF

V gene: TRBV25-1
J gene: TRBJ1-2
CDR3 protein: CASSETGDNYGYTF

V gene: TRBV7-9
J gene: TRBJ1-1
CDR3 protein: CASSPRQKNTEAFF

V gene: TRBV6-1
J gene: TRBJ2-1
CDR3 protein: CASSGTNYNEQFF

V gene: TRBV5-4
J gene: TRBJ2-5
CDR3 protein: CASSLDRTGMGLETQYF

V gene: TRBV7-2
J gene: TRBJ2-7
CDR3 protein: CASSPGLAGSSYEQYF

V gene: TRBV6-5
J gene: TRBJ1-2
CDR3 protein: CASRGGRGYTF